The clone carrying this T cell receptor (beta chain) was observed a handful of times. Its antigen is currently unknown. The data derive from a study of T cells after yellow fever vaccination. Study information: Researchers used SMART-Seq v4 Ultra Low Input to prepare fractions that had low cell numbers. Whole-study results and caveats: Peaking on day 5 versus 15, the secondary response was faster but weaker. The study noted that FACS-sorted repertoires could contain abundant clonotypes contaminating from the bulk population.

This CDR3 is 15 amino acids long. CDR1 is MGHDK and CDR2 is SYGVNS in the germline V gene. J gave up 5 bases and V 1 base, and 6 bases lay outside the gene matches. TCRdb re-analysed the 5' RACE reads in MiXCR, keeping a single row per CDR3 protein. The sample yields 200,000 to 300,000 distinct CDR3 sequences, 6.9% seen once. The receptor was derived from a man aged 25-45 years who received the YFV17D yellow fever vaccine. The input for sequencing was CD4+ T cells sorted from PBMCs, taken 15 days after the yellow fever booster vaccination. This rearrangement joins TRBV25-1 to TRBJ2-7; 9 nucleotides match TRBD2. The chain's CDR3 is CASSELGLAGDEQYF. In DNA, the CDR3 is TGTGCCAGCAGTGAATTAGGGTTAGCGGGAGACGAGCAGTACTTC.